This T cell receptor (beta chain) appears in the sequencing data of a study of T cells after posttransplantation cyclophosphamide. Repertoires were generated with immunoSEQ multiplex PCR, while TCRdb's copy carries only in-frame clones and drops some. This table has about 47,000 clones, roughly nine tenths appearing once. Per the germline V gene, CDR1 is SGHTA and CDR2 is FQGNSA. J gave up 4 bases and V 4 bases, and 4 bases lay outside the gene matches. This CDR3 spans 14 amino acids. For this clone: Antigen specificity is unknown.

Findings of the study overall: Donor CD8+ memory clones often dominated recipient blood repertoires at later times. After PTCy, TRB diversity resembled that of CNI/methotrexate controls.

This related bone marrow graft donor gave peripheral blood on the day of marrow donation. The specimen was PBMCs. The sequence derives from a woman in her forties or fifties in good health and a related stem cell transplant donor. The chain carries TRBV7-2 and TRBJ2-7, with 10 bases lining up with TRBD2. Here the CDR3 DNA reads TGTGCCAGCAGCTCCCTAGCGGGAGATTACGAGCAGTACTTC. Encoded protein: CASSSLAGDYEQYF. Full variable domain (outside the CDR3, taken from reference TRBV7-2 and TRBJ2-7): GAGVSQSPSNKVTEKGKDVELRCDPISGHTALYWYRQSLGQGLEFLIYFQGNSAPDKSGLPSDRFSAERTGGSVSTLTIQRTQQEDSAVYLCASSSLAGDYEQYFGPGTRLTVT.